What follows are 5 T cell receptor beta chains derived from one specimen sequenced in a study of T-cell reconstitution after alpha-beta-depleted transplantation in children. The TCRbeta library incorporated unique molecular identifiers. Via MiXCR, TCRdb re-called the PCR reads, giving one row per CDR3 protein. Here the sample spans 300,000 or so distinct CDR3 sequences, almost 10% being singletons. The sample consisted of PBMCs from the stem cell graft donor, taken from the stem cell graft. The receptors stem from a human donor who donated a stem cell graft to a child with SCID.

At least ten counts were recorded for this clonotype. V and J are TRBV5-1 and TRBJ2-2; 10 bases map to TRBD1. Germline V gene sequence: CDR1 SGHRS, CDR2 YFSETQ. The CDR3 is 16 residues long. Losses at the gene ends were 8 bases for V and 5 bases for J; bases not matched to a gene: 12. For the CDR3, the DNA is TGCGCCAGGACCAGGCAGACAGGGGGCATGACCGGGGAGCTGTTTTTT. This encodes CARTRQTGGMTGELFF.

There are a few counts of this clonotype. V usage is TRBV5-1 and J usage is TRBJ2-1; TRBD1 aligns across 11 bases. Trimming took 4 bases from V and 8 from J; bases not matched to a gene: 11. CDR1 is SGHRS, CDR2 YFSETQ, per germline. There are 16 residues in the CDR3. The CDR3 DNA reads TGCGCCAGCAGCAGCTTACCGGGACAGGGGGTCCATGAGCAGTTCTTC. Protein sequence: CASSSLPGQGVHEQFF.

The V call is TRBV5-1, the J call TRBJ2-7; D not resolved. CDR1 and CDR2 (germline): SGHRS, YFSETQ. The CDR3 spans 13 residues. Trimming left V 1 base short and J 5 bases short, with 10 bases between. CDR3 residues: CASSLYRPDEQYF. CDR3 nucleotide sequence: TGCGCCAGCAGCTTGTACCGCCCGGACGAGCAGTACTTC.

On this clonotype itself: Given a much more abundant clone one base away, this may be a read error. The conserved closing phenylalanine or tryptophan is absent in this CDR3, likely reflecting a read error. The CDR3 region has the DNA TGTGCCAGCAGCACCCAGAGAGGTCCCGATACGCAGTATTCT. Amino acid sequence: CASSTQRGPDTQYS. The V gene is TRBV11-2, the J gene TRBJ2-3, with D hard to call. CDR3 length: 14 amino acids. V dropped 5 bases and J dropped 6 bases, with 15 bases sitting between them. Germline CDR1 is SGHAT and CDR2 is FQNNGV.

This clonotype was recorded a few times. The rearrangement links TRBV2 to TRBJ1-1; D gene uncertain. CDR1 and CDR2 (germline): SNHLY, FYNNEI. The CDR3 totals 13 residues. Trimming removed 8 bases from V and 4 bases from J, with 14 bases in between. This CDR3 reads CASRPVGATEAFF. The CDR3 DNA sequence: TGTGCCAGCCGCCCGGTTGGCGCCACTGAAGCTTTCTTT.